This T cell receptor (beta chain) was sequenced during a study of blood T cell repertoires in COVID-19. Overall study: Acute and convalescent COVID-19 samples came from the United States, Italy and Spain. Nucleic acid was either cDNA or gDNA, and it came from T cells, B-cell-depleted T cells, or PBMCs.

The CDR3 length is 15 residues. Trimming left V 4 bases short and J 5 bases short, with 14 bases between. In germline, CDR1 is MNHEY, CDR2 SMNVEV (reference sequence). Authors' methods: Amplifying reference gene primers gave estimates of nucleated cell counts. Some clones are missing from TCRdb's copy, which holds only in-frame ones; the method was immunoSEQ multiplex PCR. That table supplies the V and J calls and clone size; D and trimming were determined from the DNA. The data contain around 400,000 clones, about 90% of them singletons. The source is a middle-aged man with acute or convalescent COVID-19. The sequencing input was peripheral blood. The chain couples TRBV27 to TRBJ2-2, with a weak D call TRBD1 (5 bases). CDR3 sequence (DNA): TGTGCCAGCAGTTCGCCCTCCAGGGAAACCGGGGAGCTGTTTTTT. Protein: CASSSPSRETGELFF.